Listed below are T cell receptor beta chains from one sample, sequenced in a study of OX40 agonist ivuxolimab in advanced cancers. Here immunoSEQ multiplex PCR was the method, and the copy in TCRdb shows in-frame clones only, minus some. The sample carries tens of thousands of clones, around four fifths recorded once. The specimen was CD4+ or CD8+ T cells sorted from blood, collected in a trial of the OX40 agonist ivuxolimab. These receptors originate from an adult with an advanced solid tumor such as melanoma, head and neck, liver or kidney cancer. The CDR3 runs from the conserved cysteine through the conserved F or W. The D gene is left open where the match is weak. Rows give clone size only sometimes, using once, few, many, or a class for an expanded clone.

abundance	v_gene	d_gene	j_gene	CDR3aa	CDR3nt
.	TRBV27	.	TRBJ1-2	CASSLKGPPNYGYTF	TGTGCCAGCAGTTTAAAGGGGCCCCCTAACTATGGCTACACCTTC
.	TRBV5-1	.	TRBJ1-2	CASTRPGDGYTF	TGCGCCAGCACTCGACCAGGGGATGGCTACACCTTC
.	TRBV5-1	TRBD1	TRBJ2-1	CASSFSTGMNEQFF	TGCGCCAGCAGTTTCTCGACAGGGATGAATGAGCAGTTCTTC
.	TRBV28	.	TRBJ2-1	CASSSRGRAEQFF	TGTGCCAGCAGTTCCAGGGGACGGGCTGAGCAGTTCTTC
.	TRBV15	TRBD2	TRBJ2-5	CATSRDSGTQETQYF	TGTGCCACCAGCAGAGATAGCGGGACCCAAGAGACCCAGTACTTC
.	TRBV7-9	TRBD2	TRBJ2-1	CASSFRPSGNFYNEQFF	TGTGCCAGCAGCTTCAGGCCTAGCGGAAACTTCTACAATGAGCAGTTCTTC
.	TRBV7-9	.	TRBJ1-1	CASALWSPRDTEAFF	TGTGCCAGCGCACTTTGGAGTCCCCGGGACACGGAAGCTTTCTTT
.	TRBV7-9	.	TRBJ1-2	CASSLPQGGYTF	TGTGCCAGCAGCTTACCCCAAGGGGGCTACACCTTC
few	TRBV5-1	.	TRBJ1-5	CASSLRGGNQPQHF	TGCGCCAGCAGCTTGAGGGGGGGCAATCAGCCCCAGCATTTT
.	TRBV7-9	.	TRBJ1-1	CASSLGVGGPEAFF	TGTGCCAGCAGCCTTGGGGTAGGGGGACCTGAAGCTTTCTTT
.	TRBV10-2	.	TRBJ2-7	CASAGGFGSARSYEQYF	TGCGCCAGCGCAGGGGGGTTTGGGAGCGCCCGCTCCTACGAGCAGTACTTC
.	TRBV28	.	TRBJ1-6	CASVRGERPRNSPLHF	TGTGCCAGCGTGAGGGGGGAGAGACCTCGGAATTCACCCCTCCACTTT
.	TRBV7-2	TRBD1	TRBJ2-5	CASKSGQGPFIQETQYF	TGTGCCAGCAAGTCGGGACAGGGTCCCTTTATCCAAGAGACCCAGTACTTC
.	TRBV30	.	TRBJ2-1	CAWNPGRYEQFF	TGTGCCTGGAACCCGGGGAGGTATGAGCAGTTCTTC
.	TRBV19	TRBD2	TRBJ2-1	CASSKGAGGANEQFF	TGTGCCAGTAGTAAGGGAGCGGGGGGAGCAAATGAGCAGTTCTTC
.	TRBV19	TRBD1	TRBJ1-2	CASSITGGAYGYTF	TGTGCCAGTAGTATAACAGGGGGCGCCTATGGCTACACCTTC
.	TRBV5-4	TRBD1	TRBJ1-2	CASSSSNRGNYGYTF	TGTGCCAGCAGCTCTTCCAACAGGGGTAACTATGGCTACACCTTC
.	TRBV28	.	TRBJ2-4	CASSFRGINIQYF	TGTGCCAGCAGTTTTAGAGGGATAAACATTCAGTACTTC
.	TRBV7-9	.	TRBJ1-1	CASSPRTVMNTEAFF	TGTGCCAGCAGCCCCAGGACTGTGATGAACACTGAAGCTTTCTTT
.	TRBV5-1	.	TRBJ2-5	CASNIDGETQYF	TGCGCCAGCAATATTGACGGGGAGACCCAGTACTTC